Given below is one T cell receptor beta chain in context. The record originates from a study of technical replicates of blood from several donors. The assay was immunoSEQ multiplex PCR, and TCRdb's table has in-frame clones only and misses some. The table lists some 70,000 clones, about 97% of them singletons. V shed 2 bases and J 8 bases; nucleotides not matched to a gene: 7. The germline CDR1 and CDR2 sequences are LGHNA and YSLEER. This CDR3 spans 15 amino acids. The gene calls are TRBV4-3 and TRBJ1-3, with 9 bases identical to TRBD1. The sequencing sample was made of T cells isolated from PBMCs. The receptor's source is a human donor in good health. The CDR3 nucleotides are TGCGCCAGCAGCCAATTTGAGACAGGGGGATACACCATATATTTT. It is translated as CASSQFETGGYTIYF.